This note documents a single T cell receptor beta chain sequence. Its specificity is unknown. The entry originates in a study of long-term antiretroviral therapy in people with HIV. General observations from the study: Information on adherence to ART, viral resistance or therapy changes was unavailable. The clones with expansion before ART were dominant in the repertoire at all time points. Compared with controls, HIV repertoires showed narrower CDR3 length ranges.

Germline CDR1 and CDR2: SGHAT and FQNNGV. Deletions cut 0 bases from V and 10 bases from J, with 10 bases between. The CDR3 is made up of 13 amino acids. Every one of the participants with HIV received treatment in the United States. Sequencing relied on immunoSEQ assay v3.0, run at survey level. Method: immunoSEQ multiplex PCR; TCRdb's copy keeps in-frame clones and lacks some. The table records tens of thousands of clones, over 80% of them present only once. The specimen was unsorted PBMCs, collected 1.2 years after starting antiretroviral therapy. This sequence joins TRBV11-2 and TRBJ2-1; D is perhaps TRBD1 or TRBD2 (5 bases each). This clonotype was sampled from a woman in her thirties or forties with HIV. The CDR3 nucleotides read TGTGCCAGCAGCTTAGATATCAGGGACGAGCAGTTCTTC. Translation: CASSLDIRDEQFF.